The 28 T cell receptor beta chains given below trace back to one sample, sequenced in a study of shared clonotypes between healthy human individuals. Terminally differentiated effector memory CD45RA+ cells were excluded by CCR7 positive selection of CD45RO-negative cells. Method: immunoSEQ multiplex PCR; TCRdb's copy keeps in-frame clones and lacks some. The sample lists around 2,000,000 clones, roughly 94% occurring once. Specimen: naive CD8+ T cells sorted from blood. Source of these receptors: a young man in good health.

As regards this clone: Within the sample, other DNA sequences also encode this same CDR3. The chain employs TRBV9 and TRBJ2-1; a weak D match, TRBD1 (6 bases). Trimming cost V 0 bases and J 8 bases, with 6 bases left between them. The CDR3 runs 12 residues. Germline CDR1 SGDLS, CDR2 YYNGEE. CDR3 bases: TGTGCCAGCAGCGTAGGGGGGCATGAGCAGTTCTTC. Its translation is CASSVGGHEQFF.

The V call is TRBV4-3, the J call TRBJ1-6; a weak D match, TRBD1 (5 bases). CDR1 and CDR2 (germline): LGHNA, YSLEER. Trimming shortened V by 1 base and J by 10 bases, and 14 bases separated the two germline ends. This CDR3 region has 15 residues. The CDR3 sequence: CASSQGFPGRSPLHF. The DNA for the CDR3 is TGCGCCAGCAGCCAAGGTTTTCCAGGGCGATCACCCCTCCACTTT.

In DNA form, the CDR3 reads TGTGCCAGCAGTCCGTTACTAGCAGCCGGGGAGCTGTTTTTT. It specifies CASSPLLAAGELFF. The V call is TRBV27, the J call TRBJ2-2; possibly TRBD2 for D (6 bases). The CDR3 covers 14 residues. Germline assignment: CDR1 MNHEY and CDR2 SMNVEV (reference sequence). V lost 5 bases and J lost 6, with 13 bases in between.

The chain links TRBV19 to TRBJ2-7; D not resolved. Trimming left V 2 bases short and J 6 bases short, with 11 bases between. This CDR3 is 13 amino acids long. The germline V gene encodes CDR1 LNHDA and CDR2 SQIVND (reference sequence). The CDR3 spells CASSIYGSPEQYF. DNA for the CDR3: TGTGCCAGTAGTATATACGGGTCCCCCGAGCAGTACTTC.

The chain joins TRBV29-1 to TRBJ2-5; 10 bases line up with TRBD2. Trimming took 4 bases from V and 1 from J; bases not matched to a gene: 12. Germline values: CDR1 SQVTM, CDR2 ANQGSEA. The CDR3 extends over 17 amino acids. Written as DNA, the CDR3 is TGCAGCGTTGTTGGTCTAGCGGGGGACCCCGGCCAAGAGACCCAGTACTTC. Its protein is CSVVGLAGDPGQETQYF.

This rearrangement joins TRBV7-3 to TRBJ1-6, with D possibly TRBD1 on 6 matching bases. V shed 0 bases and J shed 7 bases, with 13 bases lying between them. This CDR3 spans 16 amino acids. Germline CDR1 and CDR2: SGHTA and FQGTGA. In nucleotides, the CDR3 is TGTGCCAGCAGCTTAACTCCGGGGGGCCAGAATTCACCCCTCCACTTT. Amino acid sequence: CASSLTPGGQNSPLHF.

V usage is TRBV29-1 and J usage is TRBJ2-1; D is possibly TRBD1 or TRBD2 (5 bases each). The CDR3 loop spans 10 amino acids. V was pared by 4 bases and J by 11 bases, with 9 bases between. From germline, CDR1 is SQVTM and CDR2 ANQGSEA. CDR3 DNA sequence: TGCAGCGTTGGTCTGGGACAGCAGTTCTTC. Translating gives CSVGLGQQFF.

In DNA, the CDR3 is TGTGCCCTGACTAGCGGGAATGCAGAGACCCAGTACTTC. It yields the protein CALTSGNAETQYF. This chain uses TRBV2 with TRBJ2-5; 11 nucleotides align to TRBD2. This CDR3 spans 13 amino acids. CDR1 is SNHLY and CDR2 is FYNNEI in the germline V gene. Germline trimming cut 11 bases from V and 4 bases from J; bases unmatched to any gene: 6.

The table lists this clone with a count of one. CDR3 bases: TGTGCCAGCGACTCCCTAGCGGGACGTCGCAATGAGCAGTTCTTC. It is translated as CASDSLAGRRNEQFF. The chain uses TRBV7-9 and TRBJ2-1; 9 bases agree with TRBD2. Trimming took 8 bases from V and 6 from J; bases not matched to a gene: 11. The CDR3 totals 15 residues. CDR1 is SEHNR and CDR2 is FQNEAQ in the germline V gene (reference sequence).

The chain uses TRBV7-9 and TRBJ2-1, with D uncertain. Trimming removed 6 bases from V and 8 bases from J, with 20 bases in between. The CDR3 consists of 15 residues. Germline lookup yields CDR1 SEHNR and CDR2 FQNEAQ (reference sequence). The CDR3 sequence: CASSPEEWKVDEQFF. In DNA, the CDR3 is TGTGCCAGCAGTCCCGAGGAGTGGAAAGTCGATGAGCAGTTCTTC.

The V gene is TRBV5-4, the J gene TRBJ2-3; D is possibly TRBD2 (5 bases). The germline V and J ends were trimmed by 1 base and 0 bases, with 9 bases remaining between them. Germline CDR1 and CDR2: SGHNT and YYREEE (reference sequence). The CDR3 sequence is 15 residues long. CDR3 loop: CASSLFGESTDTQYF. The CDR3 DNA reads TGTGCCAGCAGCTTGTTCGGGGAAAGCACAGATACGCAGTATTTT.

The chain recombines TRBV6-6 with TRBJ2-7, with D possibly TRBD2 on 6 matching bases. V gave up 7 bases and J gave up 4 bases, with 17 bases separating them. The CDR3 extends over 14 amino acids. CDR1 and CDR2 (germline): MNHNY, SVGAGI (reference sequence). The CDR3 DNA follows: TGTGCCAGCAATCCCGGGACTGTCGGTTACGAGCAGTACTTC. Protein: CASNPGTVGYEQYF.

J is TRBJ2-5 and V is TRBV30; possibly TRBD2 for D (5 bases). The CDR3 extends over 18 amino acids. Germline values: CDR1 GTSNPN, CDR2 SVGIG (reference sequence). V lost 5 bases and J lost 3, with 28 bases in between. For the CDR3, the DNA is TGTGCCTGGGGCGGATGGGAGCCGTATGACGGGCTTAAAGAGACCCAGTACTTC. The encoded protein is CAWGGWEPYDGLKETQYF.

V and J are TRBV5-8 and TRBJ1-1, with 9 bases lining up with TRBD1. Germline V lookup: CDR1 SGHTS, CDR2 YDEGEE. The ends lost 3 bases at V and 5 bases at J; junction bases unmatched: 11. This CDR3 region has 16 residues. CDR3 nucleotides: TGTGCCAGCAGCTGGGGGGGACAGGGTACGGGGACTGAAGCTTTCTTT. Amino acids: CASSWGGQGTGTEAFF.

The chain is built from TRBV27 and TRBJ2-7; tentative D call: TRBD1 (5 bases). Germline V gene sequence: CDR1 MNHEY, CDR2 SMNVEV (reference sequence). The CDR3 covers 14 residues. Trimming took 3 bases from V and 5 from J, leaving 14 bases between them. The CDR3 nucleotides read TGTGCCAGCAGTTTGGCAAGCAGGGTCCACGAGCAGTACTTC. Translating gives CASSLASRVHEQYF.

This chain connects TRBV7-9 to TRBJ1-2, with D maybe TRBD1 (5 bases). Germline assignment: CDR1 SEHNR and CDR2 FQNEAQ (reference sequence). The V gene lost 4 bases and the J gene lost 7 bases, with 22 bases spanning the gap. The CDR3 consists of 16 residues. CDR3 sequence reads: CASSSPRWDQGPGYTF. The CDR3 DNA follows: TGTGCCAGCAGCTCTCCAAGGTGGGACCAAGGTCCTGGCTACACCTTC.

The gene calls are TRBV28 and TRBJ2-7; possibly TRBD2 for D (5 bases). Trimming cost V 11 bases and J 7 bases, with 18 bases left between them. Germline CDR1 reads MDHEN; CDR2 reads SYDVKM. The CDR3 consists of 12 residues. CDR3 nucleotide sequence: TGTGCCGCGACGGGGTCCCCGGAGGAGCAGTACTTC. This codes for CAATGSPEEQYF.

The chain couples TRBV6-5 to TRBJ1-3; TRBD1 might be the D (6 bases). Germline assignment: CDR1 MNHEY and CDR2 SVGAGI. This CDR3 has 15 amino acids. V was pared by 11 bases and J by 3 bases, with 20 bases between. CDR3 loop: CASPAGQYLGNTIYF. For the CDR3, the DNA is TGTGCCTCCCCAGCTGGACAGTACCTTGGAAACACCATATATTTT.

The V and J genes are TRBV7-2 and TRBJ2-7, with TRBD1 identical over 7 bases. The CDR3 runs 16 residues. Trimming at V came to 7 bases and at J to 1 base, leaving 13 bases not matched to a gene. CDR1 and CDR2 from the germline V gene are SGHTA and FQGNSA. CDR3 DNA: TGTGCCAGCAACCTGGACAGGTCTTTCACTTCCTACGAGCAGTACTTC. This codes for CASNLDRSFTSYEQYF.

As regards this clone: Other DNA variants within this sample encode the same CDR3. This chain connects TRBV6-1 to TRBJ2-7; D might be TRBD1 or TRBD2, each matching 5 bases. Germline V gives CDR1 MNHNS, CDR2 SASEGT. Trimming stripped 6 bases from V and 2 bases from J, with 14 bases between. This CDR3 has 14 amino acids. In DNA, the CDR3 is TGTGCCAGCAGCGAGTGGGGGAGCCCCTACGAGCAGTACTTC. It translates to CASSEWGSPYEQYF.

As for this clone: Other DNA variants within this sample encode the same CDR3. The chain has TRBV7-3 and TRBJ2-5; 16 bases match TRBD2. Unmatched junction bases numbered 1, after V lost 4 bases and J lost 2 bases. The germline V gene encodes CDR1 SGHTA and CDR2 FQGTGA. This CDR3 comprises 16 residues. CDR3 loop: CASSSGLAGGQETQYF. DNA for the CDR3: TGTGCCAGCAGCTCGGGACTAGCGGGGGGGCAAGAGACCCAGTACTTC.

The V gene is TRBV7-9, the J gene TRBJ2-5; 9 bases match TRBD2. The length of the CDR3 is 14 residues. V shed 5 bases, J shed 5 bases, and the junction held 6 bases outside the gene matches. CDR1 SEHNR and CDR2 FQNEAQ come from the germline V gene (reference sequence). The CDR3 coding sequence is TGTGCCAGCAGCCCGGACAGCGGGAGGGAGACCCAGTACTTC. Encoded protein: CASSPDSGRETQYF.

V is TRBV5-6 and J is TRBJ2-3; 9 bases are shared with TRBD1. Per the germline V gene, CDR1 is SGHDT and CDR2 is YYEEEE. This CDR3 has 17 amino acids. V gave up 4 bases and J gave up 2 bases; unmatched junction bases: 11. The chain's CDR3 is CASSAYRQGGPTDTQYF. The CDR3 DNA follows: TGTGCCAGCAGCGCATACAGACAGGGGGGACCCACAGATACGCAGTATTTT.

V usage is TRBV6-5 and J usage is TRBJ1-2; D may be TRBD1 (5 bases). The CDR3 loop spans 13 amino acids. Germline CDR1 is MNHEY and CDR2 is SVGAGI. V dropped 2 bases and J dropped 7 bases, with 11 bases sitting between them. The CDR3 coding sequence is TGTGCCAGCAGTTACAGGGGTCCGGGTGGCTACACCTTC. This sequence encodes CASSYRGPGGYTF.

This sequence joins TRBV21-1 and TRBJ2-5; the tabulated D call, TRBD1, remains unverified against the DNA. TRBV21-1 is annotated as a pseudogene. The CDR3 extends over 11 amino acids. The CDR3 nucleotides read TGTGCCAGCAGCTACAGGGAGACCCAGTACTTC. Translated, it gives CASSYRETQYF.

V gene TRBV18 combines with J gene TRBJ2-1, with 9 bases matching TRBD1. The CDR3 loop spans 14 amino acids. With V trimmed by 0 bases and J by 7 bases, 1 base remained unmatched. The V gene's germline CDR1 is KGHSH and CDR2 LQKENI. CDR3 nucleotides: TGTGCCAGCTCACCACCCGGGACAGGGAATGAGCAGTTCTTC. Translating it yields CASSPPGTGNEQFF.

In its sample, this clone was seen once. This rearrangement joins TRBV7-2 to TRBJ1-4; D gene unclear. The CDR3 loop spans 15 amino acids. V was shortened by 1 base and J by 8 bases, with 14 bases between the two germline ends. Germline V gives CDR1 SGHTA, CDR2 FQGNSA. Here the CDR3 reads CASSLDSFVTEKLFF. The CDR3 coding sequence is TGTGCCAGCAGCTTAGATTCGTTTGTAACGGAAAAACTGTTTTTT.

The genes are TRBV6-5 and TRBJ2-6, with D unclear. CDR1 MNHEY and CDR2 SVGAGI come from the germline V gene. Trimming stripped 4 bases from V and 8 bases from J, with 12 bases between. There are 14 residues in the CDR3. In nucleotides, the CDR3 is TGTGCCAGCAGTTTAGACATGGGAACCAACGTCCTGACTTTC. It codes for CASSLDMGTNVLTF.